This entry is about one T cell receptor beta chain. Its antigen is not identified. Some clones are missing from TCRdb's copy, which holds only in-frame ones; the method was immunoSEQ multiplex PCR. The table records hundreds of thousands of clones, around 86% of them present only once. V was trimmed by 2 bases and J by 3 bases, leaving 15 bases between them. Germline V gene data show CDR1 as SGHDT and CDR2 as YYEEEE. There are 15 residues in the CDR3. Described treatment: some 19 received Ad26.COV2.S at low or high dose, single or two shots; several received placebo; per-sample allocation not given. Collection of samples fell on day 63 after the first vaccine or placebo injection. The sample comes from a study of Ad26.COV2.S vaccination and SARS-CoV-2 variants. Study-wide results and caveats: Substantial post-vaccination breadth of spike-specific CD8+ and CD4+ T cell responses was reported.

V and J are TRBV5-6 and TRBJ2-7; possibly TRBD1 for D (5 bases). The TCR was taken from a person aged 18-65 years who received the Ad26.COV2.S COVID-19 vaccine or a placebo. Material: peripheral blood, obtained in a trial of Ad26.COV2.S vaccine versus placebo. The CDR3 coding sequence is TGTGCCAGCAGCTTCGTGCAGGGTGGGATCTACGAGCAGTACTTC. Amino acids: CASSFVQGGIYEQYF.